A few counts support the clone carrying this TCR beta chain. Its antigen is not identified. The germline CDR1 and CDR2 sequences are SGHTS and YDEGEE. Trimming removed 5 bases from V and 3 bases from J; junction bases left unmatched: 7. The CDR3 runs 14 residues. Patients with uncontrolled infections, other autoimmune diseases, pregnancy or lactation were excluded. The data were obtained in a study of T cells in Graves' hyperthyroidism and ophthalmopathy. Study at large: Upon initial diagnosis and before any treatment, peripheral blood was collected.

RNA transcripts yielded amplified TCR beta CDR3 regions. An initial round of RT-PCR targeting the TCR CDR3 relied on the HTBI primer set. From the multiplex PCR reads, TCRdb called clonotypes with MiXCR, one entry per CDR3 protein. In the table there are nearly 750,000 distinct CDR3 sequences, approximately 36% of which are singletons. Study-wide results and limits: Most thyroid-expanded clonotypes above 0.001 were also found in blood.

The rearrangement links TRBV5-8 to TRBJ2-7, with 8 nucleotides matching TRBD1. Sequenced input: blood. This TCR was recovered from a woman aged 40 to 50 with Graves' hyperthyroidism. Here the CDR3 DNA reads TGTGCCAGCAGACAGACAGGGGCCCGCTACGAGCAGTACTTC. Residues: CASRQTGARYEQYF.